This entry lists 30 T cell receptor beta chains sequenced from one sample in a study of blood T cell repertoires in COVID-19. Assay: immunoSEQ multiplex PCR; the TCRdb copy retains only in-frame clones and omits some. The sample yields around 180,000 clones, 70% to 85% seen once. Material: PBMCs or T cells enriched from blood (not recorded which). The source of these receptors is a man aged 50 to 59 who had recovered from COVID-19.

V gene TRBV15 combines with J gene TRBJ1-5, with D uncertain. The CDR3 runs to 14 residues. In germline, CDR1 is LNHNV, CDR2 YYDKDF (reference sequence). V was pared by 5 bases and J by 0 bases, with 8 bases between. CDR3 coding DNA: TGTGCCACCAGCGGAGCTTATAGCAATCAGCCCCAGCATTTT. It is translated as CATSGAYSNQPQHF. Full variable domain (rest looked up from reference TRBV15 and TRBJ1-5): DAMVIQNPRYQVTQFGKPVTLSCSQTLNHNVMYWYQQKSSQAPKLLFHYYDKDFNNEADTPDNFQSRRPNTSFCFLDIRSPGLGDTAMYLCATSGAYSNQPQHFGDGTRLSIL.

The CDR3 DNA follows: TGTGCCTCCCAGGGGGTCAGGGATGCAGATACGCAGTATTTT. It encodes CASQGVRDADTQYF. The V call is TRBV5-6, the J call TRBJ2-3, with 7 bases fitting TRBD1. CDR3 length equals 14 residues. Germline V gives CDR1 SGHDT, CDR2 YYEEEE. V was clipped by 10 bases and J by 4 bases; unmatched bases: 12.

This clone was seen more than once but under ten times. This chain links TRBV7-9 with TRBJ2-4; 10 bases line up with TRBD1. The V and J ends lost 5 bases and 0 bases, in that order; junction bases with no gene match: 4. From germline, CDR1 is SEHNR and CDR2 FQNEAQ (reference sequence). CDR3 length equals 16 residues. The CDR3 sequence is CASSPDRGLAKNIQYF. CDR3 coding DNA: TGTGCCAGCAGCCCCGACAGGGGGCTAGCCAAAAACATTCAGTACTTC.

V is TRBV29-1 and J is TRBJ2-3; the D is unclear. The CDR3 is made up of 13 amino acids. The germline gives CDR1 SQVTM, CDR2 ANQGSEA. With 6 bases removed from V and 0 bases from J, the gap between germline ends came to 10 bases. CDR3 DNA sequence: TGCAGCGTCATCGACGGGAGCACAGATACGCAGTATTTT. It codes for CSVIDGSTDTQYF.

V is TRBV25-1 and J is TRBJ1-3; D gene unclear. This CDR3 contains 15 residues. CDR1 and CDR2 (germline): MGHDK, SYGVNS. Trimming pared 3 bases from V and 0 bases from J, leaving 9 bases between. This chain's CDR3 is CASSDTGSSGNTIYF. CDR3 in DNA: TGTGCCAGCAGTGACACGGGGTCCTCTGGAAACACCATATATTTT.

The chain combines TRBV4-2 with TRBJ1-1; tentative D call: TRBD1 (6 bases). The CDR3 totals 16 residues. Deletions cut 1 base from V and 1 base from J, with 13 bases between. Germline V CDR1 and CDR2: LGHNA, YNFKEQ. In DNA form, the CDR3 reads TGTGCCAGCAGCCAAGTCCAGGGGTTAGGGAACACTGAAGCTTTCTTT. Protein product: CASSQVQGLGNTEAFF.

This chain uses TRBV7-2 with TRBJ1-2; 10 bases are a match to TRBD1. This CDR3 comprises 19 residues. The germline V gene encodes CDR1 SGHTA and CDR2 FQGNSA. The J segment lost 1 base and the V segment lost 5 bases, leaving 16 bases of the junction unmatched. CDR3 residues: CASSLTGTGAWGINYGYTF. The CDR3 DNA reads TGTGCCAGCAGCCTTACCGGGACAGGGGCTTGGGGGATTAACTATGGCTACACCTTC.

CDR3 sequence (DNA): TGCGCCAGCAGCCAAGAAGGGACTAGGGCGAATGAGCAGTTCTTC. Its translation: CASSQEGTRANEQFF. V gene TRBV4-1 combines with J gene TRBJ2-1, with TRBD2 matching 8 bases. Losses at the gene ends were 0 bases for V and 7 bases for J; bases not matched to a gene: 5. Germline values: CDR1 MGHRA, CDR2 YSYEKL. The CDR3 has 15 amino acids.

This sequence joins TRBV9 and TRBJ1-1; 8 bases are a match to TRBD1. The CDR3 has 14 amino acids. Per germline, CDR1 SGDLS and CDR2 YYNGEE. V dropped 0 bases and J dropped 5; count of bases not matched to a gene: 3. The chain's CDR3 is CASSVGGQGTEAFF. CDR3 nucleotides: TGTGCCAGCAGCGTAGGAGGACAGGGAACTGAAGCTTTCTTT.

The CDR3 protein is CASTSPGTGDTGELFF. CDR3 in DNA: TGTGCCAGCACCAGCCCCGGGACAGGGGACACCGGGGAGCTGTTTTTT. The J gene is TRBJ2-2, the V gene TRBV28; 10 nucleotides align to TRBD1. The germline V gene encodes CDR1 MDHEN and CDR2 SYDVKM. This CDR3 contains 16 residues. J was trimmed by 3 bases and V by 7 bases; bases with no gene match: 8.

The chain employs TRBV15 and TRBJ1-5; no reliable D call. V dropped 0 bases and J dropped 8 bases, with 8 bases sitting between them. The CDR3 runs to 13 residues. Germline CDR1 and CDR2: LNHNV and YYDKDF (reference sequence). CDR3 sequence (DNA): TGTGCCACCAGCAGAGACCCGCCTAAGCCCCAGCATTTT. Its protein is CATSRDPPKPQHF.

The chain is built from TRBV5-5 and TRBJ1-1; weak D call: TRBD1 (5 bases). This CDR3 comprises 12 residues. Germline-derived CDR1 and CDR2 are SGHKS and YYEKEE (reference sequence). Trimming shortened V by 3 bases and J by 9 bases, and 12 bases separated the two germline ends. In DNA, the CDR3 is TGTGCCAGCAGCTGGGAGGGACGCAAAGCTTTCTTT. Protein sequence: CASSWEGRKAFF.

This clone is labeled medium-sized. V gene TRBV7-9 combines with J gene TRBJ1-1, with D unclear. V lost 5 bases and J lost 10, with 17 bases in between. Per germline, CDR1 SEHNR and CDR2 FQNEAQ (reference sequence). The CDR3 loop spans 13 amino acids. DNA for the CDR3: TGTGCCAGCAGCGGGGAGATCCCACCGGGAGCTTTCTTT. Encoded protein: CASSGEIPPGAFF.

The CDR3 coding sequence is TGTGCCAGCAGCTTCGGCGGCCTCGTTAACTATGGCTACACCTTC. Translation: CASSFGGLVNYGYTF. J is TRBJ1-2 and V is TRBV5-4; D unresolved. Trimming took off 2 bases at V and 1 base at J, with 12 bases between the two ends. This CDR3 has 15 amino acids. The germline gives CDR1 SGHNT, CDR2 YYREEE (reference sequence).

The rearrangement uses TRBV10-3 and TRBJ2-7; TRBD2 matches 7 bases. V lost 7 bases and J lost 3; bases outside the gene matches: 6. Germline V gene data show CDR1 as ENHRY and CDR2 as SYGVKD. This CDR3 comprises 13 residues. Here the CDR3 DNA reads TGTGCCATCACTTCTGGGGGGGACTACGAGCAGTACTTC. Protein sequence: CAITSGGDYEQYF.

The V call is TRBV5-1, the J call TRBJ1-3; no definite D call. The germline gives CDR1 SGHRS, CDR2 YFSETQ. The CDR3 is 12 amino acids. Trimming stripped 2 bases from V and 8 bases from J, with 8 bases between. CDR3 in amino acids: CASSFAGDTIYF. The CDR3 nucleotides read TGCGCCAGCAGCTTCGCGGGAGACACCATATATTTT.

This clone was counted between two and nine times. This rearrangement joins TRBV3-1 (or the pseudogene TRBV3-2) to TRBJ2-2, with D tentatively TRBD1 (5 bases). The CDR3 totals 12 residues. Deletions cut 8 bases from V and 6 bases from J, with 10 bases between. CDR1 is LGHDT and CDR2 is YNNKEL in the germline V gene (reference sequence). The CDR3 spells CASGDSPGELFF. The CDR3 DNA is TGTGCCAGCGGCGACAGTCCCGGGGAGCTGTTTTTT.

The V call is TRBV6-5, the J call TRBJ2-1; 8 bases are shared with TRBD2. The CDR3 covers 14 residues. After removal of 7 bases from V and 5 bases from J, the junction contained 7 bases not matched to a gene. Germline V gene sequence: CDR1 MNHEY, CDR2 SVGAGI. The CDR3, as DNA: TGTGCCAGCATTGGCGGGGGGTTAGACAATGAGCAGTTCTTC. Translated: CASIGGGLDNEQFF.

The gene calls are TRBV28 and TRBJ2-4; weak D call: TRBD1 (6 bases). Trimming left V 3 bases short and J 6 bases short, with 15 bases between. Germline V gene sequence: CDR1 MDHEN, CDR2 SYDVKM. CDR3 length: 15 residues. Here the CDR3 DNA reads TGTGCCAGCAGTTTGTCGACAGGAATGGGAAACATTCAGTACTTC. Protein sequence: CASSLSTGMGNIQYF.

The chain recombines TRBV27 with TRBJ1-1; D not resolved. Germline-derived CDR1 and CDR2 are MNHEY and SMNVEV (reference sequence). V was cut by 4 bases and J by 5 bases, with 5 bases left in between. The CDR3 totals 11 residues. Here the CDR3 DNA reads TGTGCCAGCAGTTCGAGGACTGAAGCTTTCTTT. This codes for CASSSRTEAFF.

The CDR3 protein is CASSPRGKEFRNTIYF. CDR3 in DNA: TGTGCCAGCAGCCCAAGGGGGAAAGAATTCAGAAACACCATATATTTT. The chain joins TRBV3-1 (or the pseudogene TRBV3-2) to TRBJ1-3; D might be TRBD1 (6 bases). The CDR3 extends over 16 amino acids. Trimming shortened V by 4 bases and J by 5 bases, and 18 bases separated the two germline ends. CDR1 and CDR2 (germline): LGHDT, YNNKEL (reference sequence).

V gene TRBV27 combines with J gene TRBJ1-6, with TRBD1 as a possible D gene (6 bases). Per the germline V gene, CDR1 is MNHEY and CDR2 is SMNVEV (reference sequence). The CDR3 runs to 18 residues. Trimming removed 3 bases at V and 0 bases at J, with 15 bases between. CDR3 coding DNA: TGTGCCAGCAGTTTCTCTTCAGGGGCGAGCTCCTATAATTCACCCCTCCACTTT. It translates to CASSFSSGASSYNSPLHF.

The chain employs TRBV5-4 and TRBJ1-5; D is unresolved. The germline CDR1 and CDR2 sequences are SGHNT and YYREEE (reference sequence). The CDR3 runs to 15 residues. The V end was cut by 2 bases, the J end by 0 bases, with 9 bases between. The CDR3 spells CASSLDGYSNQPQHF. The DNA of the CDR3 is TGTGCCAGCAGCTTAGACGGGTATAGCAATCAGCCCCAGCATTTT.

J is TRBJ1-1 and V is TRBV13; TRBD1 matches 10 bases. Germline values: CDR1 PRHDT, CDR2 FYEKMQ (reference sequence). With 5 bases clipped from V and 1 base from J, the junction kept 4 bases outside the gene matches. The CDR3 sequence is 15 residues long. The CDR3 sequence is CASSDRDRGNTEAFF. CDR3 nucleotides: TGTGCCAGCAGCGACCGGGACAGGGGGAACACTGAAGCTTTCTTT.

The J gene is TRBJ2-5, the V gene TRBV9, with D perhaps TRBD2 (6 bases). CDR1 is SGDLS, CDR2 YYNGEE, per germline. The CDR3 runs 14 residues. With 3 bases removed from V and 5 bases from J, the gap between germline ends came to 14 bases. CDR3 nucleotides: TGTGCCAGCAGCGGGAGGGGTCATGGGGAGACCCAGTACTTC. This translates into CASSGRGHGETQYF.

This clone was seen more than once but under ten times. The chain links TRBV15 to TRBJ2-3; the D is unclear. The V end lost 3 bases, the J end lost 5 bases, and 27 bases lay between the germline ends. CDR3 length: 19 amino acids. From germline, CDR1 is LNHNV and CDR2 YYDKDF (reference sequence). The DNA for the CDR3 is TGTGCCACCAGCAGCGACTCACCCACGAGGATAAACTCTGGAGATACGCAGTATTTT. Translation: CATSSDSPTRINSGDTQYF.

V usage is TRBV21-1 and J usage is TRBJ2-5; the table's D call of TRBD1 was not tested on the DNA. TRBV21-1 is assigned pseudogene status. This CDR3 is built from 16 residues. The DNA for the CDR3 is TGTGCCAGCAGCAAAGCAGGGGACAGGACCGAAGAGACCCAGTACTTC. Amino acid sequence: CASSKAGDRTEETQYF.

The J gene is TRBJ1-5, the V gene TRBV5-1, with TRBD1 as a possible D gene (5 bases). Germline CDR1 reads SGHRS; CDR2 reads YFSETQ. Trimming took off 1 base at V and 6 bases at J, with 14 bases between the two ends. The CDR3 loop spans 15 amino acids. The CDR3 protein is CASSLFGGLGQPQHF. In DNA form, the CDR3 reads TGCGCCAGCAGCTTGTTCGGGGGGTTAGGTCAGCCCCAGCATTTT.

The J gene is TRBJ2-3, the V gene TRBV4-3; D may be TRBD1 (6 bases). CDR1 is LGHNA, CDR2 YSLEER, per germline. The CDR3 extends over 15 amino acids. The germline V and J ends were trimmed by 2 bases and 2 bases, with 11 bases remaining between them. The CDR3 spells CASSQQGSITDTQYF. The CDR3 bases are TGCGCCAGCAGCCAACAGGGGTCGATCACAGATACGCAGTATTTT.

J is TRBJ2-7 and V is TRBV19; the match to TRBD2 covers 9 bases. The trim removed 4 bases at V and 4 bases at J, leaving 5 bases unmatched. The CDR3 sequence is 14 residues long. Per the germline V gene, CDR1 is LNHDA and CDR2 is SQIVND (reference sequence). The CDR3 region has the DNA TGTGCCAGTAGTAGAGCGGGGGGAGTTTACGAGCAGTACTTC. It encodes CASSRAGGVYEQYF.